This T cell receptor beta chain stems from a study of T cell changes during pregnancy in multiple sclerosis. CDR3 size: 13 residues. Per germline, CDR1 MDHEN and CDR2 SYDVKM. Profiling relied on immunoSEQ multiplex PCR, and the TCRdb table lists in-frame clones only, not all of them. This sample has about 59,000 clones, with more than 75% found just once. The rearrangement uses TRBV28 and TRBJ1-2, with 7 bases lining up with TRBD1. This clonotype was obtained from a human donor whose cells served as feeder cells for cultures in a pregnancy study. The sequenced sample consisted of peripheral blood from another person, used as feeder cells. CDR3 nucleotides: TGTGCTACGCGTGACGGACAGGCCGGGGGCTACACCTTC. It specifies CATRDGQAGGYTF.